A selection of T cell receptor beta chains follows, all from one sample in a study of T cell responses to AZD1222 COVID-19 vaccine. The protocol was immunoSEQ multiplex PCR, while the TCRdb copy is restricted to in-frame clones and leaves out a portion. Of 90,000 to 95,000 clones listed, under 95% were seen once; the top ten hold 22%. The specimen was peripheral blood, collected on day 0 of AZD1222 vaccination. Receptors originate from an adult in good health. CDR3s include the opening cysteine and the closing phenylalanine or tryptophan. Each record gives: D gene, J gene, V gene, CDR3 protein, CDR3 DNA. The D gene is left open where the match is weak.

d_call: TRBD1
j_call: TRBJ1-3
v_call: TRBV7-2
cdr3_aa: CASSIEGQGSGNTIYF
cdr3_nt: TGTGCCAGCAGCATAGAGGGACAGGGCTCTGGAAACACCATATATTTT

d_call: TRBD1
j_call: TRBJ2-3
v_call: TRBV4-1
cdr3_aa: CASSQDRGTGDTQYF
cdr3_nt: TGCGCCAGCAGCCAGGACAGGGGAACTGGCGATACGCAGTATTTT

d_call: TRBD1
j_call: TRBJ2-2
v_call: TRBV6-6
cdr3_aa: CASKDRGGTGELFF
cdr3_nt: TGTGCCAGCAAAGACAGGGGAGGTACCGGGGAGCTGTTTTTT

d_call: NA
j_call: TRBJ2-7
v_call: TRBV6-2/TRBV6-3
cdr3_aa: CASSWAGLGYEQYF
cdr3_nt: TGTGCCAGCAGTTGGGCGGGACTCGGTTACGAGCAGTACTTC

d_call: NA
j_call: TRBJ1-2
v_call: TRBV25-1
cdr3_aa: CASYGQNYGYTF
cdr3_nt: TGTGCCAGTTACGGACAGAACTATGGCTACACCTTC

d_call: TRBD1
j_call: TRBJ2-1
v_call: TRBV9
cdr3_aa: CASSTGTGDSNEQFF
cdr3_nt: TGTGCCAGCAGCACCGGGACAGGGGATTCCAATGAGCAGTTCTTC

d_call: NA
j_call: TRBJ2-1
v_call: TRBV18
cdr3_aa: CASSPTYIGNEQFF
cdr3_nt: TGTGCCAGCTCACCCACATACATTGGGAATGAGCAGTTCTTC

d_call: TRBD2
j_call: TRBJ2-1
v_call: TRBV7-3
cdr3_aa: CASRRLADSYNEQFF
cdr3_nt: TGTGCCAGCAGGAGACTAGCGGATTCCTACAATGAGCAGTTCTTC

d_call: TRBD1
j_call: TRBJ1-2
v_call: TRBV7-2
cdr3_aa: CASSLAGQGRSHTF
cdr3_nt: TGTGCCAGCAGCTTAGCGGGACAGGGTAGAAGTCACACCTTC

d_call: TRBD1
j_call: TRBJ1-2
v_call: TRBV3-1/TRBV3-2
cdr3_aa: CASSQRAGTGDGYTF
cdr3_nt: TGTGCCAGCAGCCAAAGGGCCGGGACAGGGGATGGCTACACCTTC

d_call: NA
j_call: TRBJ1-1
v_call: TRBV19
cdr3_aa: CASSLNLYTEAFF
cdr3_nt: TGTGCCAGTAGTTTGAATCTCTACACTGAAGCTTTCTTT

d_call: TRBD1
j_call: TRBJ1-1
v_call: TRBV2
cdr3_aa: CASRDTGGGNTEAFF
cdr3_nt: TGTGCCAGCAGGGACACAGGGGGCGGGAACACTGAAGCTTTCTTT

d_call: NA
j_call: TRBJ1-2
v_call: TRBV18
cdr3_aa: CASSPGQAHGYTF
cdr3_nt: TGTGCCAGCTCACCCGGCCAAGCCCATGGCTACACCTTC

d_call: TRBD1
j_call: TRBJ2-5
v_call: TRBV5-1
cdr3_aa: CASSPGTGSYQETQYF
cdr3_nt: TGCGCCAGCAGCCCTGGGACAGGTTCGTACCAAGAGACCCAGTACTTC

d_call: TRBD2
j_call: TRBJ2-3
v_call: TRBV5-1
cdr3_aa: CASSPGLSTDTQYF
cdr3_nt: TGCGCCAGCAGCCCGGGACTAAGCACAGATACGCAGTATTTT

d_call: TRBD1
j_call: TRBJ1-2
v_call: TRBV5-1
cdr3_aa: CASSAGQIYGYTF
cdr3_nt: TGCGCCAGCAGCGCGGGACAGATCTATGGCTACACCTTC